This is a list of T cell receptor beta chains from one sample in a study of blood T cells in healthy people across ages. TCRdb recomputed calls from the 5' RACE reads with MiXCR, one row per CDR3 protein. The sample has about 670,000 distinct CDR3 sequences, 52% seen once. What was sequenced was blood. These receptors were taken from a woman over 75 in good health. CDR3s include the opening cysteine and the closing phenylalanine or tryptophan.

v_call: TRBV20-1; j_call: TRBJ2-7; cdr3_aa: CSARESPVSSGSFSYEQYF
v_call: TRBV10-3; j_call: TRBJ2-3; cdr3_aa: CTISELGQGYADTQYF
v_call: TRBV7-3; j_call: TRBJ2-5; cdr3_aa: CASSPVGSANNEQYF
v_call: TRBV5-6; j_call: TRBJ2-1; cdr3_aa: CASSSSWSGRNEQFF
v_call: TRBV11-2; j_call: TRBJ2-7; cdr3_aa: CASSLGLAGGSYEQYF
v_call: TRBV20-1; j_call: TRBJ1-2; cdr3_aa: CSARDLSGYTF
v_call: TRBV12-3/TRBV12-4; j_call: TRBJ1-1; cdr3_aa: CASRGDRGTEAFF
v_call: TRBV11-2; j_call: TRBJ2-5; cdr3_aa: CASSQSASGTQETQYF
v_call: TRBV4-2; j_call: TRBJ2-7; cdr3_aa: CASSQNPRRYEQYF
v_call: TRBV3-1; j_call: -; cdr3_aa: CASSQGRSNEQYF
v_call: TRBV2; j_call: TRBJ2-1; cdr3_aa: CASSPGLAGTDEQFF
v_call: TRBV20-1; j_call: TRBJ1-5; cdr3_aa: CSAPDTGRLPQHF
v_call: TRBV27; j_call: TRBJ2-1; cdr3_aa: CASSVRGIRRAGKTNNKQFF
v_call: TRBV15; j_call: TRBJ1-1; cdr3_aa: CATSSPLRDTEAFF
v_call: TRBV6-5; j_call: TRBJ1-1; cdr3_aa: CASSYSNLNTEAFF
v_call: TRBV29-1; j_call: TRBJ1-1; cdr3_aa: CSAPRPGPNTEAFF
v_call: TRBV7-3; j_call: TRBJ2-2; cdr3_aa: CASSLDGVAANTGELFF
v_call: TRBV12-3/TRBV12-4; j_call: TRBJ1-1; cdr3_aa: CASSYRAKDEAFF
v_call: TRBV9; j_call: -; cdr3_aa: CASSVETGVRGEQYF
v_call: TRBV29-1; j_call: TRBJ2-3; cdr3_aa: CSVGRGLGTDTQYF
v_call: TRBV20-1; j_call: TRBJ2-1; cdr3_aa: CSPWGARSYNEQFF
v_call: TRBV2; j_call: TRBJ2-3; cdr3_aa: CASSDLSGGATDTQYF
v_call: TRBV28; j_call: TRBJ1-4; cdr3_aa: CASSPLGWTGGSEKLFF
v_call: TRBV29-1; j_call: TRBJ2-1; cdr3_aa: CSANGAPGIGNYNEQFF
v_call: TRBV20-1; j_call: TRBJ1-5; cdr3_aa: CSARGVGTGGFSNQPQHF
v_call: TRBV2; j_call: TRBJ1-4; cdr3_aa: CASLNEKLFF
v_call: TRBV7-2; j_call: TRBJ2-2; cdr3_aa: CASSYRTGTGELFF
v_call: TRBV7-2; j_call: TRBJ2-1; cdr3_aa: CASSLILGEQFF
v_call: TRBV20-1; j_call: TRBJ2-1; cdr3_aa: CSARSAQGYEQFF
v_call: TRBV12-3/TRBV12-4; j_call: -; cdr3_aa: CASRTTSGGVPYEQYF
v_call: TRBV15; j_call: -; cdr3_aa: CATSRDQGQETQYF
v_call: TRBV28; j_call: TRBJ1-2; cdr3_aa: CASNSETGGILGGYTF
v_call: TRBV16; j_call: TRBJ1-2; cdr3_aa: CASSPHEQGAGYTF